This T cell receptor beta chain is drawn from a study of CD8 T cells in ankylosing spondylitis. This clonotype was counted ten times or more. Antigen specificity is unknown. Overall study results and limits: Characteristic, it appeared, of ankylosing spondylitis blood was a TCR beta motif of 7 or 8 highly homologous variants. Researchers report that disease-linked clones proved CD8+ and relatively rare in peripheral blood. From matched ankylosing spondylitis synovial fluid, disease-linked clones were reportedly recovered at significantly enriched levels.

Quantitative molecular-barcoded 5'-RACE generated the TCR beta libraries. TCRdb itself ran the 5' RACE reads through MiXCR, one entry per CDR3 protein. The sample carries over 150,000 distinct CDR3 sequences, roughly 18% recorded once. Germline V gene lookup returns CDR1 MNHEY and CDR2 SVGAGI. V lost 9 bases to trimming and J lost 0 bases, with 9 bases between them. The CDR3 covers 13 residues. The V gene is TRBV6-5, the J gene TRBJ2-1, with unresolved D. The TCR sequence derives from a male donor between 5 and 35 years old with ankylosing spondylitis or in good health (not recorded which). The sequencing input was blood, either unsorted or a sorted T cell fraction (not recorded which). The chain's CDR3 is CASARSSYNEQFF. For the CDR3, the DNA is TGTGCCAGTGCGCGGAGCTCCTACAATGAGCAGTTCTTC.